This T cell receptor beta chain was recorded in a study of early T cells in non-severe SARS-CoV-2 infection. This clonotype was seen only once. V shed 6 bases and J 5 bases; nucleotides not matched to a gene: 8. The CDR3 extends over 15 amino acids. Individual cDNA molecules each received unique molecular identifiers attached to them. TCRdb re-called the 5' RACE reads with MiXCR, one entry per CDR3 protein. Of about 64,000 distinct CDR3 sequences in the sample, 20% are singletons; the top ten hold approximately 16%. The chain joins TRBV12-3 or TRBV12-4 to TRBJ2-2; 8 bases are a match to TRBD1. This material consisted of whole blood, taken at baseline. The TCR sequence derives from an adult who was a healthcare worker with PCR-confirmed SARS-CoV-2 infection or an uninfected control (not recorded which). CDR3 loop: CASRPNRGMTGELFF. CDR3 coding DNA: TGTGCCAGCAGGCCTAACAGGGGGATGACCGGGGAGCTGTTTTTT.